A selection of T cell receptor beta chains follows, all from one sample in a study of blood T cell repertoires in COVID-19. Some clones are missing from TCRdb's copy, which holds only in-frame ones; the method was immunoSEQ multiplex PCR. This sample has about 310,000 clones, with almost 90% found just once. The sample taken for sequencing was peripheral blood. These receptors were taken from a woman aged 40 to 55 with COVID-19, enrolled during active disease. The CDR3 runs from the conserved cysteine through the conserved F or W. D genes are given only for firm matches. The size of a clone is reported for some rows only, either as once, few or many, or as a class for expanded clones.

DNA	CDR3	D	size	J	V
TGTGCCAGCAGCTTAGGCCCGGGGGCAGATACGCAGTATTTT	CASSLGPGADTQYF	NA	NA	TRBJ2-3	TRBV7-3
TGTGCCAGCTCCTGGGGAGACACTGAAGCTTTCTTT	CASSWGDTEAFF	NA	NA	TRBJ1-1	TRBV28
TGTGCCAGCAGCGATTGGACGGGGAATGTGAACATTCAGTACTTC	CASSDWTGNVNIQYF	NA	NA	TRBJ2-4	TRBV7-9
TGTGCCAGCAGCCAACAAATTTATGGCTACACCTTC	CASSQQIYGYTF	NA	NA	TRBJ1-2	TRBV16
TGTGCCAGCAGTTACGGTTTCCCGGACAGCCTCACCGGGGAGCTGTTTTTT	CASSYGFPDSLTGELFF	NA	NA	TRBJ2-2	TRBV6-2/TRBV6-3
TGTGCCAGCAGTTTATCCGGCCCGACAGGGCTGAACACTGAAGCTTTCTTT	CASSLSGPTGLNTEAFF	TRBD1	NA	TRBJ1-1	TRBV27
TGCGCCAGCAGCCTAGGGACAGGGTTGAAAGGGACGCCTGAAGCTTTCTTT	CASSLGTGLKGTPEAFF	TRBD1	NA	TRBJ1-1	TRBV4-1
TGTGCCAGCAGTTACGGACTAGCGGGGGCCAATGAGCAGTTCTTC	CASSYGLAGANEQFF	TRBD2	NA	TRBJ2-1	TRBV6-2/TRBV6-3
TGTGCCAGCAGTTCCCCAGGGCCTAACACTGAAGCCTTCTTT	CASSSPGPNTEAFF	NA	NA	TRBJ1-1	TRBV28
TGTGCCGCGGGGACAGGGATCTCCTATAATTCACCCCTCCACTTT	CAAGTGISYNSPLHF	TRBD1	NA	TRBJ1-6	TRBV10-3
TGCGCCAGCAGCCCTCGGACATCTGGCTCCTACGAGCAGTACTTC	CASSPRTSGSYEQYF	NA	NA	TRBJ2-7	TRBV5-1
TGCGCCAGCAGCGAGGGAGCCAGCTCCTACAATGAGCAGTTCTTC	CASSEGASSYNEQFF	NA	NA	TRBJ2-1	TRBV5-1
TGTGCCAGTAGTATCGACAGGGGGTCTGAAGCTTTCTTT	CASSIDRGSEAFF	TRBD1	NA	TRBJ1-1	TRBV19
TGTGCCAGCAGGCAGGGGATCAGGGCTGAAGCTTTCTTT	CASRQGIRAEAFF	NA	NA	TRBJ1-1	TRBV2
TGTGCCAGCAGCCAGGACAGTTTCACCTACTCCTACGAGCAGTACTTC	CASSQDSFTYSYEQYF	NA	NA	TRBJ2-7	TRBV6-2/TRBV6-3
TGTGCCAGCAGTGTCCGGGAGAGACCGAATCAGCCCCAGCATTTT	CASSVRERPNQPQHF	NA	NA	TRBJ1-5	TRBV6-2/TRBV6-3
TGTGCCAGCAGCCCGAACCCTCGGGACTATAACACAGATACGCAGTATTTT	CASSPNPRDYNTDTQYF	TRBD2	NA	TRBJ2-3	TRBV7-3
TGTGCCAGCAGACAAGCGTGGGGCAATCAGCCCCAGCATTTT	CASRQAWGNQPQHF	NA	few	TRBJ1-5	TRBV27
TGTGCCAGCAGCCTTCGACAGGGGGAAGGGGAGACCCAGTACTTC	CASSLRQGEGETQYF	TRBD1	NA	TRBJ2-5	TRBV7-9
TGTGCCACCAGCGTGGGGGGGCCAGCTTCCGGGACTGAAGCTTTCTTT	CATSVGGPASGTEAFF	NA	NA	TRBJ1-1	TRBV15
TGTGCCAGCAGCTTAGTGGCAGTATCCTACGAGCAGTACTTC	CASSLVAVSYEQYF	NA	NA	TRBJ2-7	TRBV7-8
TGCGCCAGCAGCTTCCCCCAGCAAGAGACCCAGTACTTC	CASSFPQQETQYF	NA	NA	TRBJ2-5	TRBV5-1
TGTGCCAGCAGTTACCCCGCGATTGAGCAGTTCTTC	CASSYPAIEQFF	NA	NA	TRBJ2-1	TRBV6-2/TRBV6-3
TGTGCCAGCAGGTGGGGAACAGGGGAAGCCCAAGCTTTCTTT	CASRWGTGEAQAFF	TRBD1	NA	TRBJ1-1	TRBV28
TGTGCCAGCAGTGAAAGGGGAAAGTATCAGCCCCAGCATTTT	CASSERGKYQPQHF	NA	once	TRBJ1-5	TRBV2
TGCGCCAGCAGTCAATCCAAGCGGGGGAAGAACACCGGGGAGCTGTTTTTT	CASSQSKRGKNTGELFF	TRBD2	NA	TRBJ2-2	TRBV23-1
TGTGCCAGCAGGACCGGGACAGGGTATGGCTACACCTTC	CASRTGTGYGYTF	TRBD1	NA	TRBJ1-2	TRBV28
TGCGCCAGCAGCCTTCGCGGGCGGAACACTGAAGCTTTCTTT	CASSLRGRNTEAFF	NA	NA	TRBJ1-1	TRBV4-3
TGTGCCAGCAGCCTAGCGGGGGCTTACAATGAGCAGTTCTTC	CASSLAGAYNEQFF	TRBD2	NA	TRBJ2-1	TRBV3-1/TRBV3-2